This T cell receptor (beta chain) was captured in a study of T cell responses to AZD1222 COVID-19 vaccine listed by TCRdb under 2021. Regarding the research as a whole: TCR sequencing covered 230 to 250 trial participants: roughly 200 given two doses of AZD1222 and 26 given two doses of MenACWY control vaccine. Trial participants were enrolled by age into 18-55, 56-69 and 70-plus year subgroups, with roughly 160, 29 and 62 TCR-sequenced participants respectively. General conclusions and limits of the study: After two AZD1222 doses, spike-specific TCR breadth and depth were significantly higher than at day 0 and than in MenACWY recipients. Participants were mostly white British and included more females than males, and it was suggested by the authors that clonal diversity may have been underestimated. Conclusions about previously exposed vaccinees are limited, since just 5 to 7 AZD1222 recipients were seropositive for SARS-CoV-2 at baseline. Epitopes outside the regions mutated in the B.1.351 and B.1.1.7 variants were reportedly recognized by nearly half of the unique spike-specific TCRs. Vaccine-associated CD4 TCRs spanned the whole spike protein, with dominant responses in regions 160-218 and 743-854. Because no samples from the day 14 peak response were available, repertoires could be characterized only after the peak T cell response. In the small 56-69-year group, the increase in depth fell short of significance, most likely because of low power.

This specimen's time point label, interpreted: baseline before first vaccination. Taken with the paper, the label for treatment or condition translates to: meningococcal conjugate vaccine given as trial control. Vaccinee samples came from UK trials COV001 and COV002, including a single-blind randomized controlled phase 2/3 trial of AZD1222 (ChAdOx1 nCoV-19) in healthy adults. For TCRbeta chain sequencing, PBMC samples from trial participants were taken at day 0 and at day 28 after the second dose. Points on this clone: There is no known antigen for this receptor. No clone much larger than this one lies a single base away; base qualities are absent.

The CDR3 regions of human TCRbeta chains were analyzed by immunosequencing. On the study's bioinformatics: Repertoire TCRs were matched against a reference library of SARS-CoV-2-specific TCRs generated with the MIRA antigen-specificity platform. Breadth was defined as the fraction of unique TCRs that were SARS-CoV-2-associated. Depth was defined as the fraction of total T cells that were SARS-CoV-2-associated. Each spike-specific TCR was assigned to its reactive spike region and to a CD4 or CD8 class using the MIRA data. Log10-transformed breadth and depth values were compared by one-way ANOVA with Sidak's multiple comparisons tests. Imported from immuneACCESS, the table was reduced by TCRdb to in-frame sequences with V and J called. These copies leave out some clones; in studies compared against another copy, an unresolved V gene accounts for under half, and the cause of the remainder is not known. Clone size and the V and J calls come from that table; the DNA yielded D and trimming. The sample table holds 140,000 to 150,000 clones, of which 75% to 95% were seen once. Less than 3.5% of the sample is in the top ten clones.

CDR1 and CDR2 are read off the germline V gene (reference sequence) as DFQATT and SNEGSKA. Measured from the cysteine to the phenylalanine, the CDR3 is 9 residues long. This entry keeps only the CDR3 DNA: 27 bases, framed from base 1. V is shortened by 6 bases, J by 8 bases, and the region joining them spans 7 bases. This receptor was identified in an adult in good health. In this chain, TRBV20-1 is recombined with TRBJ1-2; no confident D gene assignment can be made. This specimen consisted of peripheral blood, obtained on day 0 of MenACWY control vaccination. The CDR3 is CSAKDGYTF. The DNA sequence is TGCAGTGCCAAGGACGGCTACACCTTC.